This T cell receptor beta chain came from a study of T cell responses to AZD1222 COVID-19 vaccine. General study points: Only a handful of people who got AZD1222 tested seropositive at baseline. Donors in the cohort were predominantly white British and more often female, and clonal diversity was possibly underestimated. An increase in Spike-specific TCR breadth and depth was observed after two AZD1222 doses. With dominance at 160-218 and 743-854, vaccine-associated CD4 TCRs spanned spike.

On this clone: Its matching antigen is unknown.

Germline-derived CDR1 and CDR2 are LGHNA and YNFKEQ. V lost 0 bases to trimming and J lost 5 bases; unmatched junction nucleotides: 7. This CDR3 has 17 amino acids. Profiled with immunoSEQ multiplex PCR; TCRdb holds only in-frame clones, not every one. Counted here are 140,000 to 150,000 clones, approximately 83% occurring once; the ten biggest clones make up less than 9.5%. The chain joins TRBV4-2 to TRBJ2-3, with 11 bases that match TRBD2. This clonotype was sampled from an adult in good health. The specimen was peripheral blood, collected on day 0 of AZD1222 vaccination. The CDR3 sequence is CASSQDDTSGSGDTQYF. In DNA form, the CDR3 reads TGTGCCAGCAGCCAAGATGACACTAGCGGGAGTGGAGATACGCAGTATTTT.